This T cell receptor (beta chain) was sequenced for a study of cytomegalovirus exposure and HLA in healthy donors. As concerns this clone: Sequence at one end of the junction differs from germline and may be a read error.

The germline CDR1 and CDR2 sequences are SEHNR and FQNEAQ (reference sequence). This CDR3 is 14 amino acids long. Primers for the PCR totalled 60 Vbeta and 13 Jbeta. The method was immunoSEQ multiplex PCR; TCRdb's version includes in-frame clones alone and lacks a portion of them. The sample holds 150,000 to 200,000 clones, around 84% seen once. The sample taken for sequencing was PBMCs. V usage is TRBV7-9 and J usage is TRBJ2-7; D remains unclear. The source of this sequence is a woman between 18 and 29 years old in good health and CMV-seronegative. This CDR3 reads CSSSPPSLEYEQYF. The CDR3, as DNA: TGTTCCAGCAGCCCGCCCTCTCTAGAATACGAGCAGTACTTC.